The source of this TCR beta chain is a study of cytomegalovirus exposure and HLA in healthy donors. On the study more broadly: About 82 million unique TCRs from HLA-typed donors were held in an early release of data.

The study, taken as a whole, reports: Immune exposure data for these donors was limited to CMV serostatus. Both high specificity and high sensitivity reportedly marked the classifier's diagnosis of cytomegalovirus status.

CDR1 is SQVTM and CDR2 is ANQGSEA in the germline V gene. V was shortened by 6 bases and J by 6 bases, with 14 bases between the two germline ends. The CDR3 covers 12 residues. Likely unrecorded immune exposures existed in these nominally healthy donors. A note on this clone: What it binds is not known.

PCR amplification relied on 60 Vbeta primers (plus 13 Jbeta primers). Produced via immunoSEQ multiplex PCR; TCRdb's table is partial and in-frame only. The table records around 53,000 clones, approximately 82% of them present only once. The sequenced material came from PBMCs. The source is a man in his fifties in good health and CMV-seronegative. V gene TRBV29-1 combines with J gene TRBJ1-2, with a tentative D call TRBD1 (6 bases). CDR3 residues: CSVRGNLDGYTF. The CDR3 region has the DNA TGCAGCGTAAGGGGGAACTTGGATGGCTACACCTTC.